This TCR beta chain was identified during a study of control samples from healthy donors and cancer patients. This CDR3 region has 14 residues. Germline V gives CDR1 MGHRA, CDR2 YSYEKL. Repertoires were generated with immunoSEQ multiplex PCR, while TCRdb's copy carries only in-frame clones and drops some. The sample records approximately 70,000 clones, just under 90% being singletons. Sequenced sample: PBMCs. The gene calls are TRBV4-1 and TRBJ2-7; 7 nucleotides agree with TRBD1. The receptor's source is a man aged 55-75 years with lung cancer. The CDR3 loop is CASGQGQASYEQYV. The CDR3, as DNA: TGCGCCAGCGGCCAAGGACAGGCGTCCTACGAGCAGTACGTC.